A single sample is the source of the 18 T cell receptor beta chains below, sequenced in a study of T cells in Graves' hyperthyroidism and ophthalmopathy. TCR beta CDR3 sequences were amplified from RNA transcripts. The TCR CDR3 first-round RT-PCR relied on the HTBI primer set. TCRdb processed the multiplex PCR reads anew with MiXCR; each CDR3 protein has one entry. The sample contains 210,000 or so distinct CDR3 sequences, approximately 17% of which appear only once. Sequencing was done on a sample of blood. All receptors derive from a man aged 45-65 years with Graves' hyperthyroidism.

The J gene is TRBJ2-7, the V gene TRBV5-1, with D perhaps matching TRBD2 (5 bases). This CDR3 contains 16 residues. Germline CDR1 is SGHRS and CDR2 is YFSETQ. V was pared by 4 bases and J by 0 bases, with 17 bases between. The chain's CDR3 is CASSQHPGKPSYEQYF. The CDR3 region has the DNA TGCGCCAGCAGCCAACACCCGGGGAAACCCTCCTACGAGCAGTACTTC.

This clonotype occurred many times. V usage is TRBV5-1 and J usage is TRBJ2-5, with D perhaps matching TRBD2 (6 bases). V was shortened by 3 bases and J by 5 bases, with 17 bases between the two germline ends. Germline CDR1 reads SGHRS; CDR2 reads YFSETQ. CDR3 length: 15 amino acids. The DNA of the CDR3 is TGCGCCAGCAGCTCGTCTCGGGAGCTCGCCGAGACCCAGTACTTC. Protein product: CASSSSRELAETQYF. The variable domain in full, completed from reference TRBV5-1 and TRBJ2-5, reads KAGVTQTPRYLIKTRGQQVTLSCSPISGHRSVSWYQQTPGQGLQFLFEYFSETQRNKGNFPGRFSGRQFSNSRSEMNVSTLELGDSALYLCASSSSRELAETQYFGPGTRLLVL.

This clonotype was counted a few times. The chain has TRBV27 and TRBJ2-7; 8 bases map to TRBD2. Germline assignment: CDR1 MNHEY and CDR2 SMNVEV (reference sequence). Losses at the gene ends were 8 bases for V and 6 bases for J; bases not matched to a gene: 15. This CDR3 has 15 residues. Here the CDR3 reads CASRSVAGNGAEQYF. In DNA form, the CDR3 reads TGTGCCAGCCGTTCCGTAGCGGGAAACGGAGCCGAGCAGTACTTC.

This clonotype has ten or more counts. The gene calls are TRBV12-3 or TRBV12-4 and TRBJ2-5; D gene ambiguous. The CDR3 is 15 amino acids. Between the trimmed V and J ends, which lost 6 bases and 5 bases, there was a span of 19 bases. Here the CDR3 reads CASSPLLVLGETQYF. In DNA, the CDR3 is TGTGCCAGCAGCCCACTTTTGGTCTTGGGGGAGACCCAGTACTTC.

The chain combines TRBV12-3 or TRBV12-4 with TRBJ2-7, with D possibly TRBD2 on 6 matching bases. This CDR3 has 14 amino acids. Between the trimmed V and J ends, which lost 2 bases and 5 bases, there was a span of 13 bases. CDR3: CASSLWREAHEQYF. CDR3 DNA: TGTGCCAGCAGTTTATGGCGGGAAGCCCACGAGCAGTACTTC.

This clonotype was observed once. The gene calls are TRBV5-1 and TRBJ2-5; D uncertain. The CDR3 loop spans 14 amino acids. CDR1 is SGHRS and CDR2 is YFSETQ in the germline V gene. V lost 4 bases to trimming and J lost 2 bases, with 12 bases between them. The CDR3 loop reads CASSPLLGQETQYF. The CDR3 nucleotides are TGCGCCAGCAGCCCCCTTCTGGGACAAGAGACCCAGTACTTC.

This clonotype occurred many times. The chain couples TRBV27 to TRBJ1-2, with 7 bases aligning to TRBD1. Germline trimming cut 5 bases from V and 1 base from J; bases unmatched to any gene: 4. Germline V gene lookup returns CDR1 MNHEY and CDR2 SMNVEV (reference sequence). The CDR3 contains 14 residues. Written as DNA, the CDR3 is TGTGCCAGCAGTGACGGACAGGATAACTATGGCTACACCTTC. Protein product: CASSDGQDNYGYTF.

The sample holds many counts of this clonotype. The genes are TRBV7-6 and TRBJ1-1; 7 bases are a match to TRBD1. Germline V gene sequence: CDR1 SGHVS, CDR2 FNYEAQ. V lost 2 bases to trimming and J lost 1 base; unmatched junction nucleotides: 1. This CDR3 comprises 14 residues. CDR3 DNA sequence: TGTGCCAGCAGCTTATACAGGGGGAACACTGAAGCTTTCTTT. This encodes CASSLYRGNTEAFF.

The CDR3 DNA is TGTGCCAGCAGTCGGACTAGCGGGAGGGTAGTATACAATGAGCAGTTCTTC. The encoded protein is CASSRTSGRVVYNEQFF. The rearrangement uses TRBV2 and TRBJ2-1; 15 bases map to TRBD2. The length of the CDR3 is 17 residues. Germline lookup yields CDR1 SNHLY and CDR2 FYNNEI. J lost 4 bases, V lost 5 bases, and 6 bases had no gene match.

At least ten counts were recorded for this clonotype. The chain employs TRBV2 and TRBJ1-4; 8 bases map to TRBD1. CDR3 length: 14 residues. V was clipped by 5 bases and J by 8 bases; unmatched bases: 7. Per germline, CDR1 SNHLY and CDR2 FYNNEI. The CDR3 coding sequence is TGTGCCAGCAGTAGCCAGGGGGCTGGAGAAAAACTGTTTTTT. This encodes CASSSQGAGEKLFF. The full variable domain, with the rest looked up from reference TRBV2 and TRBJ1-4, is EPEVTQTPSHQVTQMGQEVILRCVPISNHLYFYWYRQILGQKVEFLVSFYNNEISEKSEIFDDQFSVERPDGSNFTLKIRSTKLEDSAMYFCASSSQGAGEKLFFGSGTQLSVL.

This clonotype was detected many times. The chain employs TRBV28 and TRBJ1-1; no reliable D call. The CDR3 is 12 amino acids. Germline values: CDR1 MDHEN, CDR2 SYDVKM. Trimming cost V 6 bases and J 7 bases, with 12 bases left between them. CDR3 amino acids: CASRDLDGEAFF. The CDR3, as DNA: TGTGCCAGCAGGGATCTTGATGGTGAAGCTTTCTTT. The variable domain in full, with the rest retrieved from reference TRBV28 and TRBJ1-1, is DVKVTQSSRYLVKRTGEKVFLECVQDMDHENMFWYRQDPGLGLRLIYFSYDVKMKEKGDIPEGYSVSREKKERFSLILESASTNQTSMYLCASRDLDGEAFFGQGTRLTVV.

This clonotype was counted a few times. CDR3 in amino acids: CASSSGRGSSYEQYF. Written as DNA, the CDR3 is TGTGCCAGCAGTTCCGGCCGCGGAAGCTCCTACGAGCAGTACTTC. The chain uses TRBV6-1 and TRBJ2-7; D remains ambiguous. V lost 5 bases, J lost 0 bases, and 14 bases lay in between. Germline assignment: CDR1 MNHNS and CDR2 SASEGT. The CDR3 contains 15 residues.

This clonotype was detected many times. J is TRBJ2-7 and V is TRBV2; 7 bases agree with TRBD1. CDR1 is SNHLY, CDR2 FYNNEI, per germline. This CDR3 is built from 15 residues. V was pared by 2 bases and J by 3 bases, with 7 bases of the junction left unmatched. The CDR3 DNA is TGTGCCAGCAGTGAATTGAGGGGGCTGATCTACGAGCAGTACTTC. This codes for CASSELRGLIYEQYF.

In this sample, this clonotype turned up many times. This chain joins TRBV7-9 and TRBJ2-7; D tentatively fits TRBD1 or TRBD2 (5 bases each). The germline V and J ends were trimmed by 0 bases and 4 bases, with 10 bases remaining between them. The CDR3 length is 14 residues. From germline, CDR1 is SEHNR and CDR2 FQNEAQ (reference sequence). For the CDR3, the DNA is TGTGCCAGCAGCTTAGCGGGGGTTCCGTACGAGCAGTACTTC. Amino acids: CASSLAGVPYEQYF.

This clonotype was recorded at least ten times. The chain carries TRBV28 and TRBJ2-7; the match to TRBD2 covers 8 bases. The CDR3 is 15 residues long. With V trimmed by 5 bases and J by 3 bases, 9 bases remained unmatched. CDR1 and CDR2 from the germline V gene are MDHEN and SYDVKM. The CDR3 region is CASSEAGDLYYEQYF. The CDR3 nucleotides read TGTGCCAGCAGTGAAGCGGGAGACCTCTACTACGAGCAGTACTTC.

This clonotype has only a few counts. J is TRBJ1-6 and V is TRBV2; D may be TRBD1 (5 bases). V lost 7 bases and J 7 bases, leaving 11 bases between the germline ends. This CDR3 comprises 13 residues. The germline gives CDR1 SNHLY, CDR2 FYNNEI. CDR3 in amino acids: CASMDTQNSPLHF. CDR3 nucleotides: TGTGCCAGCATGGACACCCAGAATTCACCCCTCCACTTT.

This clonotype was counted at least ten times. This chain uses TRBV12-3 or TRBV12-4 with TRBJ2-4; the D gene could be TRBD1 or TRBD2 (5 bases each). Trimming left V 7 bases short and J 7 bases short, with 14 bases between. The CDR3 runs 13 residues. CDR3 protein: CASTTPGTNIQYF. The CDR3 nucleotides are TGTGCCAGCACGACCCCCGGGACCAACATTCAGTACTTC.

This clonotype was counted many times. The rearrangement uses TRBV7-9 and TRBJ2-1; D might be TRBD2 (5 bases). V lost 4 bases to trimming and J lost 6 bases, with 10 bases between them. CDR3 size: 13 residues. Germline CDR1 is SEHNR and CDR2 is FQNEAQ (reference sequence). CDR3 sequence: CASSCRTCNEQFF. CDR3 in DNA: TGTGCCAGCAGCTGTCGGACTTGCAATGAGCAGTTCTTC. Full variable domain (rest looked up from reference TRBV7-9 and TRBJ2-1): DTGVSQNPRHKITKRGQNVTFRCDPISEHNRLYWYRQTLGQGPEFLTYFQNEAQLEKSRLLSDRFSAERPKGSFSTLEIQRTEQGDSAMYLCASSCRTCNEQFFGPGTRLTVL.